This T cell receptor beta chain was profiled in a study of T cells after yellow fever vaccination. Study overall: Fractions with few cells were prepared using SMART-Seq v4 Ultra Low Input.

Study outcomes and limitations: Clonotype sharing between CD4 and CD8 compartments was small. The secondary response peaked faster, at day 5 versus 15, but was weaker.

V was clipped by 4 bases and J by 0 bases, with 17 bases between them. The germline V gene has CDR1 MNHEY and CDR2 SVGEGT. This CDR3 has 17 amino acids. From the 5' RACE reads, TCRdb called clonotypes with MiXCR, one entry per CDR3 protein. There are 350,000 to 450,000 distinct CDR3 sequences in the sample; around 19% occur only once, and over 15% lies in the top ten. As for this clonotype: Its antigen is undetermined.

This specimen was PBMCs, taken before the yellow fever booster vaccination. The receptor's source is a man aged 18 to 29 who received the YFV17D yellow fever vaccine. V and J are TRBV6-2 or TRBV6-3 and TRBJ2-3; D gene unclear. The CDR3 sequence is CASSSPELPPSTDTQYF. In DNA form, the CDR3 reads TGTGCCAGCAGTTCCCCTGAGCTCCCTCCTAGCACAGATACGCAGTATTTT.